The 19 T cell receptor beta chains below come from one sample, sequenced in a study of long-term antiretroviral therapy in people with HIV. immunoSEQ v3.0 was run at survey level. TCRdb's copy holds only in-frame clones and misses some; the assay was immunoSEQ multiplex PCR. The data hold about 25,000 clones, with approximately 86% observed a single time. Specimen: unsorted PBMCs, collected 1.2 years after starting antiretroviral therapy. The receptor set was obtained from a man over 45 with HIV.

The rearrangement links TRBV5-1 to TRBJ1-2; TRBD1 might be the D (5 bases). Deletions cut 0 bases from V and 4 bases from J, with 13 bases between. CDR1 is SGHRS, CDR2 YFSETQ, per germline. The CDR3 spans 15 residues. The CDR3 coding sequence is TGCGCCAGCAGCTTGGAGGCAGGGTCCCGCTATGGCTACACCTTC. Its translation: CASSLEAGSRYGYTF.

Only a few counts were recorded for this clone. The chain has TRBV12-5 and TRBJ2-7; possible D gene TRBD2, 5 bases. Looked up from germline, CDR1 is LGHNT and CDR2 is FRNRAP. V gave up 3 bases and J gave up 4 bases, with 7 bases separating them. The CDR3 is made up of 12 amino acids. CDR3 region: CASGFGEYEQYF. The CDR3 DNA sequence: TGTGCTAGTGGTTTTGGGGAGTACGAGCAGTACTTC.

The gene calls are TRBV11-3 and TRBJ1-1; D perhaps matches TRBD1 (5 bases). CDR1 and CDR2 (germline): SGHNT, YENEEA. This CDR3 spans 14 amino acids. V shed 5 bases and J shed 1 base, with 11 bases lying between them. CDR3 in amino acids: CASSLAGPNTEAFF. The DNA for the CDR3 is TGTGCCAGCAGCCTAGCGGGACCGAACACTGAAGCTTTCTTT. Variable domain in full (rest from reference TRBV11-3 and TRBJ1-1): EAGVVQSPRYKIIEKKQPVAFWCNPISGHNTLYWYLQNLGQGPELLIRYENEEAVDDSQLPKDRFSAERLKGVDSTLKIQPAELGDSAVYLCASSLAGPNTEAFFGQGTRLTVV.

The chain uses TRBV19 and TRBJ2-3; no clear D. Germline V gene data show CDR1 as LNHDA and CDR2 as SQIVND (reference sequence). The CDR3 has 15 amino acids. Trimming stripped 1 base from V and 2 bases from J, with 10 bases between. The CDR3 is CASSIVGRVTDTQYF. For the CDR3, the DNA is TGTGCCAGTAGTATAGTCGGTCGAGTCACAGATACGCAGTATTTT.

The chain carries TRBV18 and TRBJ1-1; D not certain. Germline CDR1 and CDR2: KGHSH and LQKENI. V shed 0 bases and J shed 1 base, with 9 bases lying between them. This CDR3 spans 15 amino acids. Here the CDR3 reads CASSPPSGPNTEAFF. DNA for the CDR3: TGTGCCAGCTCACCACCGTCCGGGCCGAACACTGAAGCTTTCTTT.

The chain has TRBV19 and TRBJ1-3, with D hard to call. V was clipped by 2 bases and J by 0 bases, with 5 bases between them. The CDR3 consists of 14 residues. Germline V gives CDR1 LNHDA, CDR2 SQIVND (reference sequence). CDR3 loop: CASSIHDSGNTIYF. For the CDR3, the DNA is TGTGCCAGTAGTATACATGACTCTGGAAACACCATATATTTT.

The gene calls are TRBV2 and TRBJ2-1; 9 nucleotides match TRBD2. Looked up from germline, CDR1 is SNHLY and CDR2 is FYNNEI. Germline trimming cut 7 bases from V and 0 bases from J; bases unmatched to any gene: 10. The CDR3 has 17 residues. The CDR3 reads CASKGAGGLLSYNEQFF. The CDR3 DNA sequence: TGTGCCAGCAAGGGAGCGGGGGGCCTTCTCTCCTACAATGAGCAGTTCTTC.

The chain couples TRBV6-5 to TRBJ2-5; 7 bases match TRBD1. Germline CDR1 reads MNHEY; CDR2 reads SVGAGI. V lost 2 bases to trimming and J lost 4 bases; unmatched junction nucleotides: 4. The CDR3 totals 14 residues. CDR3 loop: CASSYGQGVETQYF. The CDR3 nucleotides read TGTGCCAGCAGTTACGGGCAGGGGGTAGAGACCCAGTACTTC.

This rearrangement joins TRBV7-2 to TRBJ2-3; TRBD2 aligns across 8 bases. Unmatched junction bases numbered 8, after V lost 5 bases and J lost 1 base. CDR1 and CDR2 (germline): SGHTA, FQGNSA. The CDR3 has 16 residues. CDR3: CASSPGRGTRTDTQYF. The CDR3 DNA follows: TGTGCCAGCAGCCCCGGGAGGGGGACACGCACAGATACGCAGTATTTT.

DNA for the CDR3: TGCGCCAGCAGCACCGGGACGGGGCAGCCCCAGCATTTT. Translated, it gives CASSTGTGQPQHF. The chain carries TRBV5-1 and TRBJ1-5, with TRBD1 as a possible D gene (5 bases). Trimming removed 4 bases at V and 7 bases at J, with 12 bases between. The CDR3 totals 13 residues. Per germline, CDR1 SGHRS and CDR2 YFSETQ.

CDR3 in amino acids: CASSLGTGPSTEAFF. CDR3 coding DNA: TGTGCCAGCAGCTTGGGGACAGGCCCATCCACTGAAGCTTTCTTT. This chain links TRBV5-8 with TRBJ1-1; the match to TRBD1 covers 7 bases. Trimming cost V 0 bases and J 4 bases; bases outside gene matches: 6. The CDR3 is 15 residues long. Germline lookup yields CDR1 SGHTS and CDR2 YDEGEE.

This chain uses TRBV5-1 with TRBJ2-1; 7 nucleotides line up with TRBD2. The CDR3 contains 12 residues. The ends lost 4 bases at V and 8 bases at J; junction bases unmatched: 3. Germline CDR1 SGHRS, CDR2 YFSETQ. The CDR3 coding sequence is TGCGCCAGCAGCGAACTAGCGCATGAGCAGTTCTTC. This sequence encodes CASSELAHEQFF.

V usage is TRBV18 and J usage is TRBJ2-3, with D possibly matching TRBD2 (5 bases). The CDR3 is 16 amino acids. Germline V CDR1 and CDR2: KGHSH, LQKENI. V was pared by 5 bases and J by 0 bases, with 15 bases between. In nucleotides, the CDR3 is TGTGCCAGCTCATACGTAGCGCAGACTAGCACAGATACGCAGTATTTT. Translated: CASSYVAQTSTDTQYF.

V usage is TRBV5-1 and J usage is TRBJ1-6; no firm D call. V lost 0 bases and J lost 9, with 16 bases in between. The CDR3 covers 16 residues. Germline V CDR1 and CDR2: SGHRS, YFSETQ. In nucleotides, the CDR3 is TGCGCCAGCAGCTTGGCAGGTCCCGCCCTTGGTTCACCCCTCCACTTT. Translating gives CASSLAGPALGSPLHF.

The gene calls are TRBV5-8 and TRBJ2-2; tentative D call: TRBD1 (5 bases). V lost 10 bases and J 0 bases, leaving 19 bases between the germline ends. The germline gives CDR1 SGHTS, CDR2 YDEGEE. The CDR3 covers 16 residues. The CDR3 here is CAGRQILLSNTGELFF. CDR3 sequence (DNA): TGTGCCGGCCGACAGATACTGCTGTCGAACACCGGGGAGCTGTTTTTT.

This clone was seen only a few times. This chain joins TRBV6-6 and TRBJ2-7; D remains ambiguous. CDR1 MNHNY and CDR2 SVGAGI come from the germline V gene (reference sequence). This CDR3 has 11 residues. Trimming took off 11 bases at V and 0 bases at J, with 8 bases between the two ends. This CDR3 is CAAAVSYEQYF. Here the CDR3 DNA reads TGTGCCGCGGCGGTCTCCTACGAGCAGTACTTC.

The genes are TRBV4-2 and TRBJ2-7; perhaps TRBD1 as D (5 bases). The ends were cut back, 1 base at V and 3 bases at J, with 7 bases in the middle. The CDR3 is 13 residues long. Germline V gene lookup returns CDR1 LGHNA and CDR2 YNFKEQ. CDR3 sequence (DNA): TGTGCCAGCAGCCAAGGGGGCGGCTACGAGCAGTACTTC. Translating it yields CASSQGGGYEQYF.

This sequence joins TRBV6-1 and TRBJ2-7; D possibly corresponds to TRBD2 (6 bases). V dropped 6 bases and J dropped 7 bases, with 13 bases sitting between them. CDR3 size: 12 residues. Germline V gives CDR1 MNHNS, CDR2 SASEGT. The CDR3 nucleotides read TGTGCCAGCAGGGAGGGCTGGGAGGAGCAGTACTTC. Translation gives CASREGWEEQYF.

This clone was detected a few times. This chain links TRBV19 with TRBJ1-1; D is unresolved. The CDR3 contains 13 residues. The V gene's germline CDR1 is LNHDA and CDR2 SQIVND (reference sequence). The V gene lost 5 bases and the J gene lost 5 bases, with 12 bases spanning the gap. CDR3 coding DNA: TGTGCCAGTAGTCGCTCTCTCGATACTGAAGCTTTCTTT. Translation: CASSRSLDTEAFF.